The clone carrying this TCR beta chain appeared many times. No antigen is known for it. Sample time point: newly diagnosed GD, antithyroid drugs for less than 3 months. PBMC RNA served as the TCR library source. Arm-PCR with iRepertoire HTBI primers amplified the CDR3 regions for these TCR beta libraries. TCRdb called the multiplex PCR reads again in MiXCR, with one record for every CDR3 protein. The sample lists about 500,000 distinct CDR3 sequences; 12% were seen once. This sample is part of a study of regulatory T cells in long-lasting Graves disease. The study, taken as a whole, reports: There were preferences for TRBV28, TRBJ1-2 and TRBJ2-5 in persistent disease. Thyroid tissue went unexamined; only peripheral blood was analyzed.

Germline V gene sequence: CDR1 SGHAT, CDR2 FQNNGV. This CDR3 has 15 residues. V lost 3 bases, J lost 8 bases, and 9 bases stayed unmatched. These sequences were also reported in another study, on T cells in Graves' hyperthyroidism and ophthalmopathy. That paper adds: For Graves' hyperthyroidism to be stable, ophthalmopathy could not progress within 18 months. Carried out on the TCR CDR3, a first-round RT-PCR used the HTBI primer set.

The gene calls are TRBV11-2 and TRBJ2-1; TRBD1 matches at 8 bases. The specimen was peripheral blood mononuclear cells (PBMCs), collected at new diagnosis, from a patient treated with antithyroid drugs. This clonotype originated in a woman younger than 45 with Graves disease. The CDR3 sequence: CASSFPGTGSHEQFF. As DNA, the CDR3 is TGTGCCAGCAGCTTCCCCGGGACAGGAAGCCATGAGCAGTTCTTC.